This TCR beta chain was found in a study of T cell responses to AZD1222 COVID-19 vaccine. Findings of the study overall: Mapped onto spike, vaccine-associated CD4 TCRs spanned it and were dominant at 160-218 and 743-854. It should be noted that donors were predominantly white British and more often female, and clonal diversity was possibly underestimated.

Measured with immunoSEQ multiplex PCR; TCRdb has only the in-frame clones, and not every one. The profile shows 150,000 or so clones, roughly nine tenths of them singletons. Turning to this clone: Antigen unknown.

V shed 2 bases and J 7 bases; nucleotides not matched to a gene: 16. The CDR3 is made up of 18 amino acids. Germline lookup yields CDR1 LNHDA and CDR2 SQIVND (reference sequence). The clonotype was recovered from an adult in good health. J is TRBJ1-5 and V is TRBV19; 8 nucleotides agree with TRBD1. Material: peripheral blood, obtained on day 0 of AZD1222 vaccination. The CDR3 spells CASSITSGGAPPQQPQHF. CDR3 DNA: TGTGCCAGTAGTATAACGTCAGGGGGCGCCCCCCCCCAACAGCCCCAGCATTTT.